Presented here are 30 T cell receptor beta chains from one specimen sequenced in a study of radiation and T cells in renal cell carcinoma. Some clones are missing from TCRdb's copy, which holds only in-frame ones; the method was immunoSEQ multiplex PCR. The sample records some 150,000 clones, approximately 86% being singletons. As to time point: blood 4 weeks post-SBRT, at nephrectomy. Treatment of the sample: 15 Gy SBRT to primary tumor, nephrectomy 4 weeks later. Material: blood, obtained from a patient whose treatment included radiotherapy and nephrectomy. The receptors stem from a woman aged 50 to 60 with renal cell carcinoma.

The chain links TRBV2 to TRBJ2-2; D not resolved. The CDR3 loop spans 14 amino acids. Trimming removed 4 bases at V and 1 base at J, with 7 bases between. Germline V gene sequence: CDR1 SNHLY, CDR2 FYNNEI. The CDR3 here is CASSATVNTGELFF. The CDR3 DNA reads TGTGCCAGCAGTGCCACAGTGAACACCGGGGAGCTGTTTTTT.

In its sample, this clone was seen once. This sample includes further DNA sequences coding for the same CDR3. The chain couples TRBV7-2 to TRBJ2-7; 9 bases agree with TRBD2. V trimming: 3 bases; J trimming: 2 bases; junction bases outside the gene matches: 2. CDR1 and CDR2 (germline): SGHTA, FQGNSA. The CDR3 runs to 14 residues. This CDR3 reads CASSLTSGTYEQYF. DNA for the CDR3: TGTGCCAGCAGCTTGACTAGCGGCACCTACGAGCAGTACTTC.

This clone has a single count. CDR3 amino acids: CASSESTTDPNYGYTF. As DNA, the CDR3 is TGCGCCAGCAGTGAGTCGACTACAGACCCTAACTATGGCTACACCTTC. The chain recombines TRBV10-2 with TRBJ1-2; no firm D call. The CDR3 spans 16 residues. Germline CDR1 reads WSHSY; CDR2 reads SAAADI. Trimming took off 0 bases at V and 0 bases at J, with 11 bases between the two ends.

DNA of the CDR3: TGTGCCAGCAGCTCTCGGGGGCGGAACACTGAAGCTTTCTTT. Its protein product is CASSSRGRNTEAFF. The genes are TRBV6-6 and TRBJ1-1; a weak D match, TRBD1 (6 bases). V lost 6 bases to trimming and J lost 1 base, with 12 bases between them. CDR1 and CDR2 from the germline V gene are MNHNY and SVGAGI (reference sequence). The CDR3 sequence is 14 residues long.

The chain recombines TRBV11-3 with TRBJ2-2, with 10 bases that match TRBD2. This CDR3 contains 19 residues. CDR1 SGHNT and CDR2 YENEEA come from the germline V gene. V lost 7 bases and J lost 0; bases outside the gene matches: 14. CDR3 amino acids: CASTHYERGGRPNTGELFF. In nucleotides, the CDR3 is TGTGCCAGCACACATTATGAGCGGGGGGGCAGGCCGAACACCGGGGAGCTGTTTTTT.

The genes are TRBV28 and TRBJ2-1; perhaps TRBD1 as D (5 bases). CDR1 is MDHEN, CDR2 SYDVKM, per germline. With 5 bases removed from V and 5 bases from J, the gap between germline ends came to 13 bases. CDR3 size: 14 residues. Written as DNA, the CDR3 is TGTGCCAGCAGTACTCAGACAGAAAACAATGAGCAGTTCTTC. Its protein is CASSTQTENNEQFF.

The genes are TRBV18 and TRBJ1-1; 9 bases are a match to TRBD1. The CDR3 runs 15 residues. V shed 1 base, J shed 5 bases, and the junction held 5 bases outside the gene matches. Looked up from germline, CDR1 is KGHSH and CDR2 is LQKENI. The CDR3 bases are TGTGCCAGCTCACCACTACAGGGGGCGGGTACTGAAGCTTTCTTT. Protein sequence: CASSPLQGAGTEAFF.

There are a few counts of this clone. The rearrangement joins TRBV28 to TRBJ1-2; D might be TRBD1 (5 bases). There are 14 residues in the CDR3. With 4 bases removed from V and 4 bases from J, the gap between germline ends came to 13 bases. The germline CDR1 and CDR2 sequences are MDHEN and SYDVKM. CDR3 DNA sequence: TGTGCCAGCAGTTCAGGGACGGTGGGCTATGGCTACACCTTC. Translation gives CASSSGTVGYGYTF.

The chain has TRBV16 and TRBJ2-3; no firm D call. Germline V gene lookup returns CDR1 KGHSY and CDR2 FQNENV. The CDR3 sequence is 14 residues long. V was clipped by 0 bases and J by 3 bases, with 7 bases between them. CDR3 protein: CASSQSSVTDTQYF. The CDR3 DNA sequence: TGTGCCAGCAGCCAATCGTCTGTGACAGATACGCAGTATTTT. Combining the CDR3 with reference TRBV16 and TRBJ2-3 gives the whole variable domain GEEVAQTPKHLVRGEGQKAKLYCAPIKGHSYVFWYQQVLKNEFKFLISFQNENVFDETGMPKERFSAKCLPNSPCSLEIQATKLEDSAVYFCASSQSSVTDTQYFGPGTRLTVL.

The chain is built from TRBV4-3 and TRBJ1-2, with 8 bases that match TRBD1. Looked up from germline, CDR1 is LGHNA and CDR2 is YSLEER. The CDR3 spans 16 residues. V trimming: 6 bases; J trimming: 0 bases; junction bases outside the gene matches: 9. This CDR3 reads CASSADWTGSNYGYTF. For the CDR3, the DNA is TGCGCCAGCAGTGCGGATTGGACAGGGTCTAACTATGGCTACACCTTC.

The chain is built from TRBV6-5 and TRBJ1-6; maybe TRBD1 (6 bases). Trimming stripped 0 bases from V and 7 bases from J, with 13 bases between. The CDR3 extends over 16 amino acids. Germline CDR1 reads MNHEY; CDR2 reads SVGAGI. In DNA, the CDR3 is TGTGCCAGCAGTTACTCGTCGGGGGCCGGGAATTCACCCCTCCACTTT. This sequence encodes CASSYSSGAGNSPLHF.

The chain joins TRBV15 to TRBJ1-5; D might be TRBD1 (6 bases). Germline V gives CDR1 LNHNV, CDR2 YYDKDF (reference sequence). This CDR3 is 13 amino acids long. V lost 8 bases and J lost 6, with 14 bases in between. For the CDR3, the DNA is TGTGCCACCCAGGCGAGGGGGTCTCAGCCCCAGCATTTT. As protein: CATQARGSQPQHF. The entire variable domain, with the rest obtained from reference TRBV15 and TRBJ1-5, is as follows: DAMVIQNPRYQVTQFGKPVTLSCSQTLNHNVMYWYQQKSSQAPKLLFHYYDKDFNNEADTPDNFQSRRPNTSFCFLDIRSPGLGDTAMYLCATQARGSQPQHFGDGTRLSIL.

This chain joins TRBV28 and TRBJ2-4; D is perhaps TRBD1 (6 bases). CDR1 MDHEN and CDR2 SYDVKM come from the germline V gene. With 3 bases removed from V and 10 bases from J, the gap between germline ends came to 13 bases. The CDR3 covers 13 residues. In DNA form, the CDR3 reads TGTGCCAGCAGTTTTGGGACACTCCGGATTCAGTACTTC. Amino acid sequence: CASSFGTLRIQYF.

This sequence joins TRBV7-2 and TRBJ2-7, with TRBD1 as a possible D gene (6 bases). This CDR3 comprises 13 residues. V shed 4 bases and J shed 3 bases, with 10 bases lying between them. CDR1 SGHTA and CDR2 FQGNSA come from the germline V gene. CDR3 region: CASSYEQGYEQYF. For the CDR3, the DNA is TGTGCCAGCAGCTACGAACAGGGCTACGAGCAGTACTTC. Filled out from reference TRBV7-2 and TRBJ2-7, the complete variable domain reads GAGVSQSPSNKVTEKGKDVELRCDPISGHTALYWYRQSLGQGLEFLIYFQGNSAPDKSGLPSDRFSAERTGGSVSTLTIQRTQQEDSAVYLCASSYEQGYEQYFGPGTRLTVT.

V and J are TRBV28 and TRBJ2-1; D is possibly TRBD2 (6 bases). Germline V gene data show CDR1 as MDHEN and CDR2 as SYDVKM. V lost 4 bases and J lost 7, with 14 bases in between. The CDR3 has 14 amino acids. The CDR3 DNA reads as TGTGCCAGCAGTTCAGGAGGGTTCAAGAATGAGCAGTTCTTC. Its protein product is CASSSGGFKNEQFF.

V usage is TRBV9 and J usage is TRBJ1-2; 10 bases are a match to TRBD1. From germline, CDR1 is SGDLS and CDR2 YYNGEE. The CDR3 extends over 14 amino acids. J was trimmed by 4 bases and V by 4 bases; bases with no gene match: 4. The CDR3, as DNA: TGTGCCAGCAGCAAAGGACAGGGGGTCTATGGCTACACCTTC. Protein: CASSKGQGVYGYTF.

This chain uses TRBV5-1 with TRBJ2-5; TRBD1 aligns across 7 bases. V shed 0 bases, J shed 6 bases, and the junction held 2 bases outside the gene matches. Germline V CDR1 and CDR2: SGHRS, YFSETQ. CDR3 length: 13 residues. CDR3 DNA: TGCGCCAGCAGCTTGGACAGGGGTCAGACCCAGTACTTC. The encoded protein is CASSLDRGQTQYF.

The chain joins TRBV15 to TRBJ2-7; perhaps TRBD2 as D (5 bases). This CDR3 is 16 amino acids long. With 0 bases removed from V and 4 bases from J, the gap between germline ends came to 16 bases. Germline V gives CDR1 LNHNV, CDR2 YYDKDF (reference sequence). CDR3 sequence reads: CATSRDVERRIYEQYF. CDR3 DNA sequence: TGTGCCACCAGCAGAGATGTTGAGCGGAGAATTTACGAGCAGTACTTC.

The CDR3 sequence is CASSLGGTGVGQPQHF. Here the CDR3 DNA reads TGTGCCAGCAGTTTGGGAGGGACAGGGGTTGGCCAGCCCCAGCATTTT. The rearrangement links TRBV28 to TRBJ1-5, with TRBD1 matching over 10 bases. The CDR3 has 16 residues. Germline CDR1 is MDHEN and CDR2 is SYDVKM. The junction had 9 bases not matched to a gene; V was cut back by 3 bases and J by 7 bases. Full variable domain (missing parts from reference TRBV28 and TRBJ1-5): DVKVTQSSRYLVKRTGEKVFLECVQDMDHENMFWYRQDPGLGLRLIYFSYDVKMKEKGDIPEGYSVSREKKERFSLILESASTNQTSMYLCASSLGGTGVGQPQHFGDGTRLSIL.

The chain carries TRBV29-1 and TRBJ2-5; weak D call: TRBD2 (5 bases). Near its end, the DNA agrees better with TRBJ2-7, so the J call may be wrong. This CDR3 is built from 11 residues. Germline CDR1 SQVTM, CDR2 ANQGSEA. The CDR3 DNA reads TGCAGCGTTGCGGAGGTTTACGAGCAGTACTTC. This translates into CSVAEVYEQYF.

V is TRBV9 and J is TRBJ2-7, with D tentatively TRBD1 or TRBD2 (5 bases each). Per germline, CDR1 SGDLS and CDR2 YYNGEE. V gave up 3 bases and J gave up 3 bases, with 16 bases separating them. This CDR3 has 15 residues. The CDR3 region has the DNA TGTGCCAGCAGCGGGGGCGAGGGTGGAAGCTACGAGCAGTACTTC. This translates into CASSGGEGGSYEQYF.

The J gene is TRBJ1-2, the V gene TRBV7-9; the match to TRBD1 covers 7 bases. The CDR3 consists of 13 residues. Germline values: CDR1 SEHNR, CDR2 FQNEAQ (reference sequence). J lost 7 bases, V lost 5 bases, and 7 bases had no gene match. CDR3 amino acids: CASSDDREGGYTF. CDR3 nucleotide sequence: TGTGCCAGCAGCGATGACAGGGAGGGTGGCTACACCTTC. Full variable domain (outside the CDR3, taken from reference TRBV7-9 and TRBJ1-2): DTGVSQNPRHKITKRGQNVTFRCDPISEHNRLYWYRQTLGQGPEFLTYFQNEAQLEKSRLLSDRFSAERPKGSFSTLEIQRTEQGDSAMYLCASSDDREGGYTFGSGTRLTVV.

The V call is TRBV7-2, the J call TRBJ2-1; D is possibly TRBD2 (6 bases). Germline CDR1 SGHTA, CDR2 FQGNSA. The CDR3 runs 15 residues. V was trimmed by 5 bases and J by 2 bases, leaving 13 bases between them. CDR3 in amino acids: CASSRGGAAYNEQFF. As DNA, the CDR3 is TGTGCCAGCAGCCGCGGCGGGGCTGCCTACAATGAGCAGTTCTTC.

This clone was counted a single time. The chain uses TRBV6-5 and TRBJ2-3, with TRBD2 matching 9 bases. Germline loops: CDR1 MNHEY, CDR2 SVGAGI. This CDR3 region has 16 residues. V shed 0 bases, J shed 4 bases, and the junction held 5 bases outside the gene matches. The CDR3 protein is CASSYSASGDPDTQYF. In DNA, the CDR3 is TGTGCCAGCAGTTACTCGGCTAGCGGGGATCCAGATACGCAGTATTTT.

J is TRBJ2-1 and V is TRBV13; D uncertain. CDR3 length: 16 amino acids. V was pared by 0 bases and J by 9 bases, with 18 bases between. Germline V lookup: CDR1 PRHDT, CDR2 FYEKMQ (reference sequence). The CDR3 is CASSLGRTAFWGEQFF. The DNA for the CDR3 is TGTGCCAGCAGCTTAGGGAGGACGGCGTTCTGGGGTGAGCAGTTCTTC.

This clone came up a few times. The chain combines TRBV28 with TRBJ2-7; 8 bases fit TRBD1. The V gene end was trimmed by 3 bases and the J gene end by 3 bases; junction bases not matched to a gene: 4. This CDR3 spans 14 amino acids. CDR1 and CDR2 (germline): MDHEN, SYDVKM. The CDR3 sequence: CASSLEGQGYEQYF. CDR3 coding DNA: TGTGCCAGCAGTTTGGAAGGACAGGGCTACGAGCAGTACTTC.

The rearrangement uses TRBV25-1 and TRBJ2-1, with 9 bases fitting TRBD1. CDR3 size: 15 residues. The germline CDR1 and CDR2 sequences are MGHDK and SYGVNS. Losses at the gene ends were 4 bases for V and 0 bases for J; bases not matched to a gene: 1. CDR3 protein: CASSGDRASYNEQFF. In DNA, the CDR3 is TGTGCCAGCAGTGGGGACAGGGCCTCCTACAATGAGCAGTTCTTC.

The CDR3 DNA reads as TGTGCCAGCAGCTCCCTCTCCCGGGACAGTGAGCAGTTCTTC. Translated: CASSSLSRDSEQFF. The chain has TRBV11-3 and TRBJ2-1, with 7 bases matching TRBD1. The J segment lost 9 bases and the V segment lost 4 bases, leaving 9 bases of the junction unmatched. The germline gives CDR1 SGHNT, CDR2 YENEEA. This CDR3 is built from 14 residues.

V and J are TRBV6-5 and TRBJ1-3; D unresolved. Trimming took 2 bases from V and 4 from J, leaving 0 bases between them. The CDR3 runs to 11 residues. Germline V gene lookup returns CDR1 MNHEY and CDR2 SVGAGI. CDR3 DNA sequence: TGTGCCAGCAGTTACGGAAACACCATATATTTT. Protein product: CASSYGNTIYF.

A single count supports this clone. The CDR3 region is CASSSRLADRAEQYF. As DNA, the CDR3 is TGTGCCAGCAGTTCCCGATTGGCGGACAGGGCCGAGCAGTACTTC. The chain carries TRBV7-9 and TRBJ2-7; 8 bases are shared with TRBD1. V gave up 6 bases and J gave up 6 bases; unmatched junction bases: 13. This CDR3 comprises 15 residues. Germline CDR1 reads SEHNR; CDR2 reads FQNEAQ (reference sequence).